Listed here are 28 T cell receptor beta chains from one sample, sequenced in a study of cytomegalovirus exposure and HLA in healthy donors (dated by TCRdb to the late 2010s). Receptor amplification or capture employed the immunoSEQ multiplex PCR assay. A mixture of 60 forward primers for TCR Vbeta segments and 13 reverse primers for TCR Jbeta segments was used in the multiplex PCR. TCRdb re-hosts the immuneACCESS table, in-frame sequences only. Its copies lack some clones; in the studies checked, an unresolved V gene accounts for under half of them, and the cause for the rest is not known. The sample profile shows 100,000 or so clones; 80% to 85% of them were found once. The ten largest account for about 6.9% of the sample. The sequencing input was PBMCs. These receptors all stem from a man aged 30 to 39 in good health and CMV-seropositive.

The chain combines TRBV7-2 with TRBJ2-7, with 10 bases matching TRBD1. V shed 6 bases and J 6 bases; nucleotides not matched to a gene: 8. The CDR3 length is 14 residues. Germline V gene lookup returns CDR1 SGHTA and CDR2 FQGNSA. In DNA, the CDR3 is TGTGCCAGCAGAATCGACAGGGGGCGTGGCGAGCAGTACTTC. Translation: CASRIDRGRGEQYF.

Here the CDR3 reads CASSFSGSNEKLFF. As DNA, the CDR3 is TGTGCCAGCAGTTTTTCCGGGAGTAATGAAAAACTGTTTTTT. This chain joins TRBV27 and TRBJ1-4, with D hard to call. Germline V gene sequence: CDR1 MNHEY, CDR2 SMNVEV (reference sequence). The CDR3 totals 14 residues. V dropped 3 bases and J dropped 4 bases, with 9 bases sitting between them.

The CDR3 DNA follows: TGTGCCATCAGTGAGTCCTCGGGAAGCCGGAGCACAGATACGCAGTATTTT. This encodes CAISESSGSRSTDTQYF. The chain combines TRBV10-3 with TRBJ2-3; possible D gene TRBD2, 5 bases. V dropped 0 bases and J dropped 0 bases, with 13 bases sitting between them. The CDR3 loop spans 17 amino acids. The germline V gene encodes CDR1 ENHRY and CDR2 SYGVKD.

This clone has only one observation. This chain connects TRBV19 to TRBJ1-1; 10 nucleotides align to TRBD1. V lost 5 bases to trimming and J lost 3 bases; unmatched junction nucleotides: 9. Looked up from germline, CDR1 is LNHDA and CDR2 is SQIVND (reference sequence). This CDR3 spans 16 amino acids. CDR3 nucleotide sequence: TGTGCCAGTAGTCCTCCCGGGACAGGGGTCTACACTGAAGCTTTCTTT. It translates to CASSPPGTGVYTEAFF.

This CDR3 reads CASSQAGGVRGYTF. The CDR3 DNA sequence: TGCGCCAGCAGCCAGGCCGGAGGGGTTCGGGGCTACACCTTC. The chain links TRBV4-1 to TRBJ1-2, with D maybe TRBD1 (5 bases). Germline V gene lookup returns CDR1 MGHRA and CDR2 YSYEKL. The CDR3 sequence is 14 residues long. V gave up 3 bases and J gave up 8 bases, with 16 bases separating them.

The chain couples TRBV10-3 to TRBJ1-1; TRBD1 matches at 9 bases. The CDR3 consists of 16 residues. J gave up 5 bases and V 6 bases, and 13 bases lay outside the gene matches. CDR1 ENHRY and CDR2 SYGVKD come from the germline V gene. For the CDR3, the DNA is TGTGCCATCAGGATGGCGGGGACAGGGATAAGTACTGAAGCTTTCTTT. It translates to CAIRMAGTGISTEAFF.

The rearrangement joins TRBV5-1 to TRBJ2-1; 7 bases agree with TRBD1. The V gene's germline CDR1 is SGHRS and CDR2 YFSETQ. This CDR3 spans 15 amino acids. The V gene end was trimmed by 6 bases and the J gene end by 6 bases; junction bases not matched to a gene: 12. CDR3 bases: TGCGCCAGCATGAAAGACAGGGTCTATGGCAATGAGCAGTTCTTC. Translated: CASMKDRVYGNEQFF. Supplemented by reference TRBV5-1 and TRBJ2-1, the full variable domain reads KAGVTQTPRYLIKTRGQQVTLSCSPISGHRSVSWYQQTPGQGLQFLFEYFSETQRNKGNFPGRFSGRQFSNSRSEMNVSTLELGDSALYLCASMKDRVYGNEQFFGPGTRLTVL.

The CDR3 region has the DNA TGTGCCAGCAGCTTTGCAGGTTCCTACGAGCAGTACTTC. It translates to CASSFAGSYEQYF. The rearrangement links TRBV5-4 to TRBJ2-7; D not certain. Looked up from germline, CDR1 is SGHNT and CDR2 is YYREEE (reference sequence). Deletions cut 2 bases from V and 1 base from J, with 7 bases between. The CDR3 loop spans 13 amino acids.

V gene TRBV7-9 combines with J gene TRBJ2-7, with 7 bases identical to TRBD1. In germline, CDR1 is SEHNR, CDR2 FQNEAQ (reference sequence). Trimming took 3 bases from V and 2 from J; bases not matched to a gene: 10. The CDR3 length is 16 residues. The chain's CDR3 is CASSFTMGQGAYEQYF. CDR3 DNA: TGTGCCAGCAGCTTCACCATGGGGCAGGGGGCCTACGAGCAGTACTTC.

The V and J genes are TRBV7-9 and TRBJ2-7, with D possibly matching TRBD1 (6 bases). Germline V gene data show CDR1 as SEHNR and CDR2 as FQNEAQ (reference sequence). V was clipped by 3 bases and J by 2 bases, with 11 bases between them. This CDR3 is built from 14 residues. The CDR3 bases are TGTGCCAGCAGCTTGTATCAGGGGCCCTACGAGCAGTACTTC. It codes for CASSLYQGPYEQYF.

The CDR3 spells CASSTRTGRAEAFF. The CDR3 nucleotides read TGTGCCAGCAGTACAAGGACAGGGAGGGCTGAAGCTTTCTTT. The chain uses TRBV27 and TRBJ1-1, with TRBD1 matching over 8 bases. Germline V gene data show CDR1 as MNHEY and CDR2 as SMNVEV (reference sequence). V was pared by 5 bases and J by 6 bases, with 8 bases of the junction left unmatched. This CDR3 contains 14 residues.

The chain combines TRBV5-1 with TRBJ2-1, with D possibly matching TRBD2 (5 bases). CDR3 length equals 14 residues. Germline loops: CDR1 SGHRS, CDR2 YFSETQ. Deletions cut 6 bases from V and 0 bases from J, with 10 bases between. The CDR3 bases are TGCGCCAGCATAGCGAGTGACTCCTACAATGAGCAGTTCTTC. It encodes CASIASDSYNEQFF.

The chain links TRBV5-4 to TRBJ2-1, with D unclear. The CDR3 runs 15 residues. V gave up 2 bases and J gave up 6 bases, with 15 bases separating them. In germline, CDR1 is SGHNT, CDR2 YYREEE (reference sequence). The CDR3 here is CASSFQQSRGNEQFF. The CDR3 DNA reads as TGTGCCAGCAGCTTCCAGCAGAGTCGAGGCAATGAGCAGTTCTTC.

The chain couples TRBV5-6 to TRBJ1-1, with D possibly TRBD1 on 5 matching bases. There are 13 residues in the CDR3. The V end lost 6 bases, the J end lost 5 bases, and 14 bases lay between the germline ends. The V gene's germline CDR1 is SGHDT and CDR2 YYEEEE. The CDR3 region is CASNLGEGTEAFF. The DNA of the CDR3 is TGTGCCAGCAATTTGGGGGAGGGGACTGAAGCTTTCTTT.

This clone was detected only a few times. The gene calls are TRBV10-2 and TRBJ1-1; 10 bases agree with TRBD1. The CDR3 has 14 residues. V trimming: 4 bases; J trimming: 4 bases; junction bases outside the gene matches: 3. Germline values: CDR1 WSHSY, CDR2 SAAADI. The CDR3 DNA reads TGCGCCAGCAGTGTCTGGACAGGGGGCACTGAAGCTTTCTTT. It is translated as CASSVWTGGTEAFF.

The rearrangement joins TRBV5-1 to TRBJ1-4, with D perhaps matching TRBD1 (6 bases). CDR3 length equals 15 residues. Per the germline V gene, CDR1 is SGHRS and CDR2 is YFSETQ. V lost 4 bases and J 0 bases, leaving 10 bases between the germline ends. The chain's CDR3 is CASSLTGTTNEKLFF. In DNA form, the CDR3 reads TGCGCCAGCAGCCTCACAGGGACAACTAATGAAAAACTGTTTTTT.

This chain links TRBV30 with TRBJ2-1, with 10 nucleotides matching TRBD2. V dropped 0 bases and J dropped 3; count of bases not matched to a gene: 5. Germline V gives CDR1 GTSNPN, CDR2 SVGIG (reference sequence). The CDR3 runs 16 residues. CDR3 region: CAWSVGSSGGYNEQFF. The CDR3, as DNA: TGTGCCTGGAGTGTAGGGTCTAGCGGGGGCTACAATGAGCAGTTCTTC.

This chain uses TRBV28 with TRBJ1-5; the match to TRBD1 covers 8 bases. V lost 5 bases, J lost 2 bases, and 5 bases stayed unmatched. Germline CDR1 MDHEN, CDR2 SYDVKM. The CDR3 loop spans 15 amino acids. CDR3 loop: CASSDRGRGNQPQHF. The CDR3 region has the DNA TGTGCCAGCAGTGACAGGGGTCGCGGCAATCAGCCCCAGCATTTT.

The chain joins TRBV4-3 to TRBJ1-6; 8 bases align to TRBD1. V lost 0 bases, J lost 14 bases, and 9 bases stayed unmatched. CDR1 and CDR2 from the germline V gene are LGHNA and YSLEER. CDR3 length: 15 amino acids. The CDR3 nucleotides read TGCGCCAGCAGCCAAGACCACAGGGGGTTGGGGGCCCTCCACTTT. This codes for CASSQDHRGLGALHF.

About this clone: The same CDR3 can be traced to other DNA sequences in this sample. The chain joins TRBV27 to TRBJ2-7; D is perhaps TRBD2 (5 bases). CDR1 and CDR2 from the germline V gene are MNHEY and SMNVEV (reference sequence). The CDR3 is 13 residues long. Trimming left V 5 bases short and J 0 bases short, with 8 bases between. The CDR3 region is CASSPGSSYEQYF. Written as DNA, the CDR3 is TGTGCCAGCAGTCCTGGGAGCTCCTACGAGCAGTACTTC.

The CDR3 here is CASSQVGQGFGYTF. CDR3 nucleotide sequence: TGCGCCAGCAGCCAGGTGGGACAGGGGTTTGGCTACACCTTC. This chain links TRBV4-1 with TRBJ1-2; 10 positions match TRBD1. After removal of 3 bases from V and 7 bases from J, the junction contained 5 bases not matched to a gene. This CDR3 has 14 residues. The germline gives CDR1 MGHRA, CDR2 YSYEKL.

This rearrangement joins TRBV15 to TRBJ2-7; TRBD1 matches 9 bases. The V and J ends lost 7 bases and 2 bases, in that order; junction bases with no gene match: 12. Germline V gene lookup returns CDR1 LNHNV and CDR2 YYDKDF (reference sequence). The CDR3 extends over 16 amino acids. In DNA, the CDR3 is TGTGCCACCACCCCCACCGCGGGACAGGGACCCTACGAGCAGTACTTC. This encodes CATTPTAGQGPYEQYF.

This clone was counted a single time. The gene calls are TRBV5-6 and TRBJ2-7, with 8 nucleotides matching TRBD2. J gave up 7 bases and V 2 bases, and 8 bases lay outside the gene matches. This CDR3 is 14 amino acids long. Germline V lookup: CDR1 SGHDT, CDR2 YYEEEE. CDR3 region: CASSFRGGHEEQYF. For the CDR3, the DNA is TGTGCCAGCAGCTTTCGGGGGGGCCATGAGGAGCAGTACTTC.

This sequence joins TRBV12-5 and TRBJ1-6, with D possibly matching TRBD1 (6 bases). V was trimmed by 6 bases and J by 4 bases, leaving 16 bases between them. Germline V gene lookup returns CDR1 LGHNT and CDR2 FRNRAP. The CDR3 consists of 16 residues. The CDR3 DNA reads TGTGCTAGTGGCCTCCAAAGACAGGTTTATAATTCACCCCTCCACTTT. Its protein is CASGLQRQVYNSPLHF.

A note on this clone: Within the sample, other DNA sequences also encode this same CDR3. The chain couples TRBV18 to TRBJ1-6; a weak D match, TRBD1 (6 bases). Germline CDR1 is KGHSH and CDR2 is LQKENI. The CDR3 is 15 residues long. The V gene lost 0 bases and the J gene lost 6 bases, with 9 bases spanning the gap. The CDR3 spells CASSPPGGSNSPLHF. The DNA of the CDR3 is TGTGCCAGCTCACCACCAGGGGGAAGTAATTCACCCCTCCACTTT.

This clone was seen just once. The chain has TRBV19 and TRBJ2-7; 8 positions agree with TRBD1. V lost 0 bases to trimming and J lost 6 bases; unmatched junction nucleotides: 4. This CDR3 has 14 amino acids. From germline, CDR1 is LNHDA and CDR2 SQIVND (reference sequence). The CDR3 DNA is TGTGCCAGTAGTATAGATGCAGGGGGCCGCGAGCAGTACTTC. Amino acids: CASSIDAGGREQYF.

The chain recombines TRBV7-9 with TRBJ1-2; TRBD1 aligns across 7 bases. Germline CDR1 SEHNR, CDR2 FQNEAQ (reference sequence). The CDR3 has 14 residues. Losses at the gene ends were 2 bases for V and 3 bases for J; bases not matched to a gene: 3. The CDR3 sequence: CASSLTGDHYGYTF. The CDR3 DNA follows: TGTGCCAGCAGCTTAACAGGGGATCACTATGGCTACACCTTC.

This clone has just a few counts. This chain uses TRBV6-5 with TRBJ1-1; the match to TRBD1 covers 7 bases. The J segment lost 0 bases and the V segment lost 7 bases, leaving 5 bases of the junction unmatched. This CDR3 has 14 amino acids. Germline V gene data show CDR1 as MNHEY and CDR2 as SVGAGI. In DNA form, the CDR3 reads TGTGCCAGCACCCCAGGGGGGATGAACACTGAAGCTTTCTTT. Encoded protein: CASTPGGMNTEAFF.